The 15 T cell receptor beta chains below were found in one sample sequenced in a study of post-analysis software for immune sequencing data. Study outcomes and limitations: Included in a set of a few TRBV segments more frequent in patients than controls were TRBV5-6, TRBV5-1 and TRBV20-1.

Presence of unique molecular identifiers characterized the TCR beta cDNA libraries. TCRdb called the PCR reads again in MiXCR, with one record for every CDR3 protein. The sample includes 600,000 to 700,000 distinct CDR3 sequences, approximately 59% of them seen just once. The antigens of these receptors remain unknown. Material for sequencing was blood. The receptors were gathered from a girl aged 2-10 years with multiple sclerosis.

The chain is built from TRBV12-3 or TRBV12-4 and TRBJ1-4; D not resolved. The CDR3 sequence is 16 residues long. V lost 6 bases and J 8 bases, leaving 22 bases between the germline ends. CDR3 sequence: CASRGSAGSGGEKLFF. CDR3 nucleotides: TGTGCCAGCAGAGGGTCCGCAGGATCAGGAGGAGAAAAACTGTTTTTT.

This clonotype was detected a few times. The chain combines TRBV18 with TRBJ2-7; TRBD1 matches 10 bases. V was pared by 6 bases and J by 3 bases, with 8 bases of the junction left unmatched. The CDR3 loop spans 15 amino acids. In germline, CDR1 is KGHSH, CDR2 LQKENI. The CDR3 DNA follows: TGTGCCAGCTCGCCCGGGACAGGGGCTAACTACGAGCAGTACTTC. Translating gives CASSPGTGANYEQYF.

The chain has TRBV11-2 and TRBJ2-5, with D tentatively TRBD1 (6 bases). V was pared by 3 bases and J by 4 bases, with 15 bases between. This CDR3 is built from 15 residues. Per the germline V gene, CDR1 is SGHAT and CDR2 is FQNNGV. CDR3 DNA sequence: TGTGCCAGCAGCTTCGATTTAGCAGGGGCAGAGACCCAGTACTTC. Amino acids: CASSFDLAGAETQYF.

This chain connects TRBV29-1 to TRBJ1-1; maybe TRBD1 (5 bases). The V gene's germline CDR1 is SQVTM and CDR2 ANQGSEA. The germline V and J ends were trimmed by 6 bases and 2 bases, with 13 bases remaining between them. The CDR3 has 13 amino acids. CDR3 residues: CSVGGGANTEAFF. CDR3 coding DNA: TGCAGCGTCGGCGGTGGGGCTAACACTGAAGCTTTCTTT.

This rearrangement joins TRBV30 to TRBJ1-2; no clear D gene. The germline V gene encodes CDR1 GTSNPN and CDR2 SVGIG (reference sequence). Trimming shortened V by 5 bases and J by 4 bases, and 14 bases separated the two germline ends. The CDR3 length is 13 residues. The CDR3 sequence: CAWGGLHGYGYTF. The CDR3 DNA sequence: TGTGCCTGGGGAGGACTGCATGGCTATGGCTACACCTTC. Based on the CDR3 plus reference TRBV30 and TRBJ1-2, the full variable domain is SQTIHQWPATLVQPVGSPLSLECTVEGTSNPNLYWYRQAAGRGLQLLFYSVGIGQISSEVPQNLSASRPQDRQFILSSKKLLLSDSGFYLCAWGGLHGYGYTFGSGTRLTVV.

This clonotype was seen only a few times. The chain uses TRBV9 and TRBJ2-1; TRBD2 aligns across 10 bases. V lost 3 bases and J lost 6; bases outside the gene matches: 6. Germline loops: CDR1 SGDLS, CDR2 YYNGEE. CDR3 length equals 15 residues. The CDR3 coding sequence is TGTGCCAGCAGCGGATCCGGGACTAGCGTCAATGAGCAGTTCTTC. It translates to CASSGSGTSVNEQFF.

This clonotype turned up a few times. CDR3 loop: CASSVGGPHGETQYF. The CDR3 DNA reads TGTGCCAGCAGTGTTGGAGGCCCTCACGGAGAGACCCAGTACTTC. The chain combines TRBV25-1 with TRBJ2-5; possible D gene TRBD2, 5 bases. V dropped 4 bases and J dropped 4 bases, with 16 bases sitting between them. Germline values: CDR1 MGHDK, CDR2 SYGVNS. The CDR3 sequence is 15 residues long.

In its sample, this clonotype was seen a few times. The chain recombines TRBV29-1 with TRBJ2-5; 7 positions agree with TRBD2. Trimming took 8 bases from V and 0 from J; bases not matched to a gene: 3. Looked up from germline, CDR1 is SQVTM and CDR2 is ANQGSEA. The CDR3 spans 12 residues. The DNA of the CDR3 is TGCAGCTCGGCGGGGGACCAAGAGACCCAGTACTTC. Translated: CSSAGDQETQYF.

The gene calls are TRBV5-1 and TRBJ1-2, with 9 bases lining up with TRBD1. CDR3 length: 16 amino acids. In germline, CDR1 is SGHRS, CDR2 YFSETQ. V shed 0 bases and J 1 base; nucleotides not matched to a gene: 4. Here the CDR3 reads CASSLARDRVNYGYTF. As DNA, the CDR3 is TGCGCCAGCAGCTTGGCCCGGGACAGGGTTAACTATGGCTACACCTTC. Supplemented by reference TRBV5-1 and TRBJ1-2, the full variable domain reads KAGVTQTPRYLIKTRGQQVTLSCSPISGHRSVSWYQQTPGQGLQFLFEYFSETQRNKGNFPGRFSGRQFSNSRSEMNVSTLELGDSALYLCASSLARDRVNYGYTFGSGTRLTVV.

The chain links TRBV19 to TRBJ1-1; D is unresolved. The CDR3 extends over 14 amino acids. The V gene lost 0 bases and the J gene lost 0 bases, with 5 bases spanning the gap. Germline V gene data show CDR1 as LNHDA and CDR2 as SQIVND (reference sequence). CDR3 residues: CASSIDRVNTEAFF. Here the CDR3 DNA reads TGTGCCAGTAGTATAGATAGGGTGAACACTGAAGCTTTCTTT.

The genes are TRBV29-1 and TRBJ1-1, with a tentative D call TRBD1 (5 bases). Trimming left V 6 bases short and J 2 bases short, with 16 bases between. CDR3 length equals 14 residues. Germline CDR1 SQVTM, CDR2 ANQGSEA. The CDR3 DNA follows: TGCAGCGTCGGAATCGGGACGAGCAACACTGAAGCTTTCTTT. Its protein is CSVGIGTSNTEAFF.

This clonotype has only a few counts. The V gene is TRBV20-1, the J gene TRBJ2-1, with 11 bases matching TRBD2. Per germline, CDR1 DFQATT and CDR2 SNEGSKA (reference sequence). The V and J ends lost 3 bases and 1 base, in that order; junction bases with no gene match: 5. CDR3 length: 16 residues. CDR3 loop: CSASPVAGGSYNEQFF. The CDR3 DNA is TGCAGTGCTAGCCCTGTAGCGGGAGGGTCCTACAATGAGCAGTTCTTC.

The V call is TRBV30, the J call TRBJ1-2; D perhaps matches TRBD1 (5 bases). This CDR3 has 13 amino acids. V dropped 2 bases and J dropped 2 bases, with 9 bases sitting between them. Per the germline V gene, CDR1 is GTSNPN and CDR2 is SVGIG (reference sequence). The CDR3 sequence: CAWSRGLNYGYTF. CDR3 nucleotides: TGTGCCTGGAGTAGGGGCCTCAACTATGGCTACACCTTC.

CDR3 coding DNA: TGTGCCAGCAGCCAAGAACCAGGGGCTGGGGCCAACGTCCTGACTTTC. Amino acids: CASSQEPGAGANVLTF. The chain recombines TRBV4-2 with TRBJ2-6; D may be TRBD1 (6 bases). V was clipped by 0 bases and J by 2 bases, with 8 bases between them. Germline CDR1 and CDR2: LGHNA and YNFKEQ. The CDR3 runs to 16 residues.

The rearrangement joins TRBV20-1 to TRBJ2-5, with a possible D match to TRBD1 (5 bases). The V end lost 2 bases, the J end lost 3 bases, and 13 bases lay between the germline ends. Germline CDR1 is DFQATT and CDR2 is SNEGSKA (reference sequence). The CDR3 loop spans 14 amino acids. The chain's CDR3 is CSARSRRAKETQYF. The CDR3 DNA sequence: TGCAGTGCTAGATCACGCAGGGCCAAAGAGACCCAGTACTTC.